Listed here are 19 T cell receptor beta chains from one sample, sequenced in a study of a mutant IDH1 vaccine in newly diagnosed glioma. No antigens are known for them. Time point given: week 35, safety follow-up. What each vaccine dose contained was 300 ug of mutant IDH1 20-mer peptide, accompanied by topical imiquimod. TCRdb's table, derived via immunoSEQ multiplex PCR, lists solely in-frame clones and lacks some. The sample shows tens of thousands of clones, 74% of them seen only once. The material was PBMCs, obtained from a glioma patient whose treatment included an IDH1 peptide vaccine. The receptors were sampled from a man aged 50 or older with glioma.

The rearrangement joins TRBV5-4 to TRBJ2-7; D call uncertain. Trimming removed 3 bases from V and 2 bases from J, with 9 bases in between. Germline V gene lookup returns CDR1 SGHNT and CDR2 YYREEE (reference sequence). The CDR3 loop spans 13 amino acids. CDR3 nucleotides: TGTGCCAGCAGCTCTCAACGCACCTACGAGCAGTACTTC. This encodes CASSSQRTYEQYF.

In this sample, this clone turned up a few times. The rearrangement uses TRBV6-1 and TRBJ2-1, with D possibly matching TRBD2 (7 bases). CDR1 is MNHNS, CDR2 SASEGT, per germline. This CDR3 is built from 15 residues. The V gene lost 11 bases and the J gene lost 6 bases, with 23 bases spanning the gap. For the CDR3, the DNA is TGTGCCGCGCCTGACCGGGGGGACATGGGCAATGAGCAGTTCTTC. This gives the protein CAAPDRGDMGNEQFF.

V gene TRBV6-6 combines with J gene TRBJ2-2; TRBD2 might be the D (5 bases). CDR1 is MNHNY, CDR2 SVGAGI, per germline (reference sequence). The CDR3 runs 16 residues. With 0 bases removed from V and 5 bases from J, the gap between germline ends came to 13 bases. As DNA, the CDR3 is TGTGCCAGCAGTTACTCCCGTATGGGGAGTACCGGGGAGCTGTTTTTT. This gives the protein CASSYSRMGSTGELFF.

The chain joins TRBV5-6 to TRBJ2-5; no clear D gene. This CDR3 region has 13 residues. The V end was cut by 4 bases, the J end by 5 bases, with 12 bases between. Germline V gene sequence: CDR1 SGHDT, CDR2 YYEEEE. This chain's CDR3 is CASSRDIGETQYF. CDR3 coding DNA: TGTGCCAGCAGCAGAGACATAGGGGAGACCCAGTACTTC.

This chain uses TRBV30 with TRBJ2-7; D ambiguous. V was trimmed by 1 base and J by 1 base, leaving 8 bases between them. CDR1 is GTSNPN and CDR2 is SVGIG in the germline V gene (reference sequence). The CDR3 has 13 amino acids. CDR3 protein: CAWSGRSSYEQYF. The CDR3 DNA is TGTGCCTGGAGTGGACGGTCATCCTACGAGCAGTACTTC.

The genes are TRBV15 and TRBJ2-5; 7 bases match TRBD1. CDR3 length equals 13 residues. Germline V lookup: CDR1 LNHNV, CDR2 YYDKDF (reference sequence). The ends lost 7 bases at V and 4 bases at J; junction bases unmatched: 6. DNA for the CDR3: TGTGCCACCAAAGGGGGCGTAAGAGAGACCCAGTACTTC. It encodes CATKGGVRETQYF.

This clone occurred a few times. The chain employs TRBV27 and TRBJ1-1; 7 bases map to TRBD1. The CDR3 has 14 amino acids. V lost 6 bases to trimming and J lost 3 bases; unmatched junction nucleotides: 7. In germline, CDR1 is MNHEY, CDR2 SMNVEV (reference sequence). Here the CDR3 reads CASRAPQGYTEAFF. The CDR3 DNA sequence: TGTGCCAGCAGAGCCCCACAGGGGTACACTGAAGCTTTCTTT.

The gene calls are TRBV25-1 and TRBJ1-6; 10 bases match TRBD1. The CDR3 spans 14 residues. Germline V CDR1 and CDR2: MGHDK, SYGVNS. J gave up 7 bases and V 8 bases, and 5 bases lay outside the gene matches. Here the CDR3 DNA reads TGTGCCAGCTCCTTGACAGGGGGCAATTCACCCCTCCACTTT. It encodes CASSLTGGNSPLHF.

CDR3 region: CASSQSLGQGGYGYTF. For the CDR3, the DNA is TGCGCCAGCAGCCAATCCCTAGGACAGGGAGGCTATGGCTACACCTTC. The gene calls are TRBV4-3 and TRBJ1-2, with 8 bases identical to TRBD1. CDR1 and CDR2 (germline): LGHNA, YSLEER. The CDR3 is made up of 16 amino acids. Trimming took 2 bases from V and 4 from J; bases not matched to a gene: 9.

This rearrangement joins TRBV5-1 to TRBJ2-1, with 9 nucleotides matching TRBD2. Germline CDR1 SGHRS, CDR2 YFSETQ. This CDR3 contains 16 residues. V shed 3 bases and J 0 bases; nucleotides not matched to a gene: 4. The CDR3 sequence: CASSSIAGDSYNEQFF. The CDR3 DNA is TGCGCCAGCAGCTCAATAGCGGGGGACTCCTACAATGAGCAGTTCTTC.

This chain uses TRBV2 with TRBJ1-2; 8 nucleotides align to TRBD1. This CDR3 spans 14 amino acids. V dropped 4 bases and J dropped 6; count of bases not matched to a gene: 7. Germline V gene sequence: CDR1 SNHLY, CDR2 FYNNEI. The CDR3 sequence is CASSVQQGENGYTF. The DNA of the CDR3 is TGTGCCAGCAGTGTTCAACAGGGGGAGAATGGCTACACCTTC.

The chain has TRBV4-1 and TRBJ2-2; 7 bases are shared with TRBD2. The junction had 8 bases not matched to a gene; V was cut back by 0 bases and J by 1 base. The CDR3 is made up of 18 amino acids. Per germline, CDR1 MGHRA and CDR2 YSYEKL. CDR3 in amino acids: CASSQEAPGTMNTGELFF. CDR3 coding DNA: TGCGCCAGCAGCCAAGAGGCCCCGGGGACTATGAACACCGGGGAGCTGTTTTTT.

The chain couples TRBV9 to TRBJ1-2; D perhaps matches TRBD1 (5 bases). Germline CDR1 SGDLS, CDR2 YYNGEE. This CDR3 spans 13 amino acids. V was cut by 7 bases and J by 3 bases, with 13 bases left in between. CDR3 region: CASAAGRDYGYTF. CDR3 sequence (DNA): TGTGCCAGCGCGGCGGGACGGGACTATGGCTACACCTTC.

The chain carries TRBV29-1 and TRBJ2-2; D might be TRBD1 (6 bases). The CDR3 is made up of 13 amino acids. In germline, CDR1 is SQVTM, CDR2 ANQGSEA. Trimming stripped 6 bases from V and 2 bases from J, with 10 bases between. For the CDR3, the DNA is TGCAGCGTAGGGACACGTAACACCGGGGAGCTGTTTTTT. Encoded protein: CSVGTRNTGELFF.

The chain has TRBV9 and TRBJ2-3; 7 bases fit TRBD1. The CDR3 is made up of 16 amino acids. Unmatched junction bases numbered 11, after V lost 3 bases and J lost 4 bases. CDR1 and CDR2 from the germline V gene are SGDLS and YYNGEE. The CDR3 region has the DNA TGTGCCAGCAGCGAGCGGACAGGATCCGGTCCAGATACGCAGTATTTT. The encoded protein is CASSERTGSGPDTQYF.

Notes on this clone: Other DNA sequences in the same sample also yield this CDR3. The J gene is TRBJ2-5, the V gene TRBV2; 10 nucleotides align to TRBD1. The CDR3 spans 14 residues. CDR1 SNHLY and CDR2 FYNNEI come from the germline V gene. V trimming: 6 bases; J trimming: 4 bases; junction bases outside the gene matches: 5. The CDR3 coding sequence is TGTGCCAGCAGGAGGACAGGGGGGGGAGAGACCCAGTACTTC. Amino acid sequence: CASRRTGGGETQYF. Based on the CDR3 plus reference TRBV2 and TRBJ2-5, the full variable domain is EPEVTQTPSHQVTQMGQEVILRCVPISNHLYFYWYRQILGQKVEFLVSFYNNEISEKSEIFDDQFSVERPDGSNFTLKIRSTKLEDSAMYFCASRRTGGGETQYFGPGTRLLVL.

The count of this clone is one. The J gene is TRBJ1-1, the V gene TRBV2, with D possibly matching TRBD1 (5 bases). CDR3 length: 13 residues. The germline V and J ends were trimmed by 6 bases and 10 bases, with 18 bases remaining between them. Germline CDR1 and CDR2: SNHLY and FYNNEI. The CDR3 sequence: CASSDSNRGGAFF. As DNA, the CDR3 is TGTGCCAGCAGCGACTCGAACCGCGGGGGAGCTTTCTTT.

This sequence joins TRBV30 and TRBJ1-6; the D is unclear. The CDR3 extends over 16 amino acids. Per germline, CDR1 GTSNPN and CDR2 SVGIG (reference sequence). With 0 bases removed from V and 0 bases from J, the gap between germline ends came to 9 bases. CDR3 amino acids: CAWSVGSGSYNSPLHF. In nucleotides, the CDR3 is TGTGCCTGGAGTGTTGGGAGTGGCTCCTATAATTCACCCCTCCACTTT.

The chain recombines TRBV10-3 with TRBJ1-5, with a tentative D call TRBD1 (5 bases). CDR1 and CDR2 from the germline V gene are ENHRY and SYGVKD. The CDR3 loop spans 14 amino acids. V lost 0 bases and J 5 bases, leaving 8 bases between the germline ends. The CDR3 here is CAISESGRDQPQHF. DNA of the CDR3: TGTGCCATCAGTGAGTCGGGACGGGATCAGCCCCAGCATTTT.